This T cell receptor (beta chain) was sequenced during a study of blood T cell repertoires in COVID-19. As for the study in general: Samples representing acute and convalescent COVID-19 were sourced from the United States, Italy and Spain.

Germline CDR1 is MDHEN and CDR2 is SYDVKM. Trimming stripped 10 bases from V and 4 bases from J, with 16 bases between. The CDR3 spans 14 residues. The repertoire was sequenced with immunoSEQ multiplex PCR; TCRdb's copy has only in-frame clones and lacks some. The sample lists some 250,000 clones, about four fifths occurring once. This clone was counted a few times. The rearrangement uses TRBV28 and TRBJ1-4, with TRBD1 as a possible D gene (6 bases). This receptor was taken from a man aged 50-59 years with active or convalescent COVID-19. Source material: peripheral blood. CDR3 nucleotide sequence: TGTGCCACCAAAGGGGGGGCCAATAATGAAAAACTGTTTTTT. It yields the protein CATKGGANNEKLFF.